This T cell receptor (beta chain) was identified during a study of T cells expressing NK-cell markers. Turning to this clonotype: What it recognizes is unknown.

TCRdb re-called the 5' RACE reads and gives one entry per CDR3 protein, without DNA. The sample's table shows about 460,000 distinct CDR3 sequences. General observations from the study: Of CD8+ T cells, 1.0-7.0% belonged to dominant NKG2C+ clonotypes in several donors.

The source material was blood T cells: a sorted CD56 or NKG2C T cell subset, CD4+ or CD8+ T cells, or bulk PBMC T cells (not recorded which). The sequence derives from a woman between 50 and 59 years old in good health.

The CDR3 sequence is CASSPGTNTDTQYF. The chain employs TRBV12-3 or TRBV12-4 and TRBJ2-3; lacking DNA, the TRBD1 call made by TCRdb goes unchecked. This CDR3 spans 14 amino acids.